The 14 T cell receptor beta chains listed next were all sequenced from one sample in a study of blood T cells in healthy people across ages. The use of a sample-barcoded 5' primer and a J-beta primer mix characterized a second PCR of about 7 to 12 cycles. TCRdb re-called the 5' RACE reads with MiXCR, one entry per CDR3 protein. The sample lists 700,000 to 850,000 distinct CDR3 sequences; 40% to 65% were seen once. Material: blood. The source of these receptors is a man older than 75 in good health.

As concerns this clonotype: At one boundary the junction diverges from the germline segment, which might be a read error. This chain connects TRBV5-1 to TRBJ2-1; D tentatively reads TRBD1 or TRBD2 (5 bases each). The CDR3 is 13 residues long. Germline CDR1 reads SGHRS; CDR2 reads YFSETQ. CDR3 nucleotides: TGCGCCAGCCAAACAGGATATCCCGGGGAGCTGTTCTTC. Amino acid sequence: CASQTGYPGELFF.

This clonotype occurred once. The chain carries TRBV12-3 or TRBV12-4 and TRBJ2-3; D not resolved. CDR3 length: 13 amino acids. Trimming left V 8 bases short and J 2 bases short, with 11 bases between. This CDR3 reads CASVSPNTDTQYF. Here the CDR3 DNA reads TGTGCCAGCGTCAGTCCTAACACAGATACGCAGTATTTT.

This clonotype was observed a few times. The V gene is TRBV3-1, the J gene TRBJ2-7, with 7 bases matching TRBD1. The DNA end lines up better with TRBJ2-4; the J call may be wrong. The CDR3 totals 14 residues. Per germline, CDR1 LGHDT and CDR2 YNNKEL (reference sequence). The CDR3 nucleotides are TGTGCCAGCAGCCAGGTGACAGGGACCTCCATTCAGTACTTC. This gives the protein CASSQVTGTSIQYF.

This clonotype was counted only a few times. The gene calls are TRBV7-9 and TRBJ2-6; D is perhaps TRBD1 (6 bases). The V end was cut by 2 bases, the J end by 4 bases, with 12 bases between. The germline gives CDR1 SEHNR, CDR2 FQNEAQ (reference sequence). The CDR3 is made up of 16 amino acids. CDR3: CASSLKGVPGANVLTF. The CDR3 coding sequence is TGTGCCAGCAGCTTAAAGGGGGTTCCCGGGGCCAACGTCCTGACTTTC. The complete variable domain, with remaining parts taken from reference TRBV7-9 and TRBJ2-6, reads DTGVSQNPRHKITKRGQNVTFRCDPISEHNRLYWYRQTLGQGPEFLTYFQNEAQLEKSRLLSDRFSAERPKGSFSTLEIQRTEQGDSAMYLCASSLKGVPGANVLTFGAGSRLTVL.

The rearrangement joins TRBV20-1 to TRBJ2-7; perhaps TRBD2 as D (5 bases). The CDR3 totals 15 residues. The germline V and J ends were trimmed by 1 base and 3 bases, with 16 bases remaining between them. CDR1 and CDR2 from the germline V gene are DFQATT and SNEGSKA (reference sequence). In nucleotides, the CDR3 is TGCAGTGCTAGAGGTATGCCTAGAGGGATCTACGAGCAGTACTTC. This codes for CSARGMPRGIYEQYF.

This clonotype came up a few times. Here the CDR3 reads CASSEALRGEQYF. The CDR3, as DNA: TGTGCCAGCAGTGAAGCGCTTCGCGGTGAGCAGTACTTC. The rearrangement joins TRBV2 to TRBJ2-4; no clear D. Trimming pared 0 bases from V and 13 bases from J, leaving 13 bases between. This CDR3 region has 13 residues. Germline loops: CDR1 SNHLY, CDR2 FYNNEI.

The rearrangement links TRBV10-3 to TRBJ2-7; a weak D match, TRBD2 (5 bases). The CDR3 consists of 14 residues. Germline values: CDR1 ENHRY, CDR2 SYGVKD. V lost 6 bases, J lost 1 base, and 13 bases lay in between. In DNA, the CDR3 is TGTGCCATCAGGTCGGGAAGTGGATCCTACGAGCAGTACTTC. Amino acids: CAIRSGSGSYEQYF.

The chain carries TRBV6-1 and TRBJ1-2; no clear D gene. The CDR3 spans 13 residues. Trimming removed 1 base at V and 6 bases at J, with 9 bases between. Germline CDR1 is MNHNS and CDR2 is SASEGT. This chain's CDR3 is CASSEGQVNGYTF. The CDR3 coding sequence is TGTGCCAGCAGTGAAGGACAAGTGAATGGCTACACCTTC.

The gene calls are TRBV25-1 and TRBJ1-2, with D unclear. V was cut by 7 bases and J by 7 bases, with 10 bases left in between. CDR1 is MGHDK, CDR2 SYGVNS, per germline. The CDR3 has 11 amino acids. CDR3 DNA: TGTGCCAGCATGGGGATTCGTGGCTACACCTTC. Its translation: CASMGIRGYTF.

The chain is built from TRBV7-9 and TRBJ2-7; 8 nucleotides line up with TRBD1. CDR1 SEHNR and CDR2 FQNEAQ come from the germline V gene (reference sequence). The CDR3 is made up of 15 amino acids. Trimming at V came to 4 bases and at J to 0 bases, leaving 5 bases not matched to a gene. In DNA form, the CDR3 reads TGTGCCAGCAGCTCACAGGGGGGTAGCTCCTACGAGCAGTACTTC. This translates into CASSSQGGSSYEQYF.

This rearrangement joins TRBV12-3 or TRBV12-4 to TRBJ1-1, with a possible D match to TRBD1 (6 bases). V was trimmed by 7 bases and J by 1 base, leaving 19 bases between them. The CDR3 spans 16 residues. The CDR3 sequence: CASNPRVQGSNTEAFF. The CDR3 region has the DNA TGTGCCAGCAACCCCCGCGTACAGGGTTCGAACACTGAAGCTTTCTTT.

The chain has TRBV20-1 and TRBJ2-2, with 8 bases matching TRBD2. Germline loops: CDR1 DFQATT, CDR2 SNEGSKA (reference sequence). The CDR3 extends over 15 amino acids. With V trimmed by 6 bases and J by 5 bases, 11 bases remained unmatched. The CDR3 sequence is CSAKALAGWTGELFF. CDR3 in DNA: TGCAGTGCCAAAGCCCTAGCGGGTTGGACCGGGGAGCTGTTTTTT.

V usage is TRBV7-8 and J usage is TRBJ2-5, with D possibly being TRBD1 (6 bases). The J call may be incorrect, as the DNA end agrees better with TRBJ2-7. The CDR3 extends over 17 amino acids. Germline CDR1 SGHVS, CDR2 FQNEAQ. CDR3 nucleotides: TGTGCCAGCAGCTTAGCTCCGACAGGAGCGATACCTAACGAGCAGTACTTC. The encoded protein is CASSLAPTGAIPNEQYF.

This clonotype was picked up one time. This clone may be a read error of a much larger clone one base away. V gene TRBV6-6 combines with J gene TRBJ1-1, with a possible D match to TRBD1 (5 bases). Trimming left V 7 bases short and J 2 bases short, with 11 bases between. The CDR3 is 13 amino acids. Germline V CDR1 and CDR2: MNHNY, SVGAGI (reference sequence). CDR3 in DNA: TGTGCCAGCACCTTCACAGGAAACACTGAAGCTTTCTTT. Translation: CASTFTGNTEAFF.